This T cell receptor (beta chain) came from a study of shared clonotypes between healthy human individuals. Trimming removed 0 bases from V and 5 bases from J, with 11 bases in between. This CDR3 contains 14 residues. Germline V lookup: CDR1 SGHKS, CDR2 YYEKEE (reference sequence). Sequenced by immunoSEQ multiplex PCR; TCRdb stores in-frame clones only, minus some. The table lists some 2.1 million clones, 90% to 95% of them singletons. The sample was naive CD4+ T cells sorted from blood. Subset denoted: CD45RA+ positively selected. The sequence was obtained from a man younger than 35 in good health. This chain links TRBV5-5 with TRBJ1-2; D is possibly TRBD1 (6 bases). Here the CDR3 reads CASSLVGTPYGYTF. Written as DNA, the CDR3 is TGTGCCAGCAGCTTGGTTGGGACACCGTATGGCTACACCTTC.